This TCR beta chain appears in the sequencing data of a study of identical twins. Whole-study findings and limits: The study found weaker excess twin sharing in beta out-of-frame sequences. Without tracking the same donors, conclusions rested on cross-sectional statistical analysis. Among monozygotic twins, out-of-frame TCR alpha sharing exceeded what models predicted.

Regarding this clonotype: Its target is not known.

Germline V lookup: CDR1 MNHNS, CDR2 SASEGT. V lost 5 bases and J lost 6; bases outside the gene matches: 10. This CDR3 is 16 amino acids long. cDNA carried unique molecular identifiers, and a universal primer site was added by template switching. TCRdb passed the 5' RACE reads through MiXCR, listing each CDR3 protein once. The sample holds around 100,000 distinct CDR3 sequences, just under 6% seen once. This rearrangement joins TRBV6-1 to TRBJ2-1; 10 bases line up with TRBD2. The origin of this receptor is a woman aged 45-65 years in good health. Sequencing was performed on memory T cells sorted from blood. The CDR3 here is CASSPRPRLAGNEQFF. The CDR3 bases are TGTGCCAGCAGTCCACGCCCGAGACTAGCGGGCAATGAGCAGTTCTTC.